The next 14 T cell receptor beta chains were all read from a single sample in a study of blood T cell repertoires in COVID-19. Using immunoSEQ multiplex PCR, the repertoire was profiled, and TCRdb retains in-frame clones only, with some absent. In the table there are 73,000 or so clones, 83% of which are singletons. Sequencing input: peripheral blood. The origin of the receptors is a woman in her sixties or seventies with acute or convalescent COVID-19.

V gene TRBV5-6 combines with J gene TRBJ1-1, with TRBD1 as a possible D gene (5 bases). With 2 bases removed from V and 6 bases from J, the gap between germline ends came to 11 bases. Germline V lookup: CDR1 SGHDT, CDR2 YYEEEE. This CDR3 has 13 residues. The chain's CDR3 is CASSLGGVAEAFF. The CDR3 region has the DNA TGTGCCAGCAGCTTAGGAGGGGTGGCTGAAGCTTTCTTT.

The chain recombines TRBV6-6 with TRBJ2-5; 9 bases fit TRBD2. Trimming at V came to 5 bases and at J to 2 bases, leaving 3 bases not matched to a gene. Germline V gives CDR1 MNHNY, CDR2 SVGAGI (reference sequence). This CDR3 comprises 14 residues. CDR3 protein: CASSSLAGQETQYF. CDR3 DNA sequence: TGTGCCAGCAGTAGCCTAGCGGGGCAAGAGACCCAGTACTTC.

This clone was observed a few times. The rearrangement uses TRBV5-4 and TRBJ2-7; 8 bases align to TRBD1. The V gene end was trimmed by 6 bases and the J gene end by 3 bases; junction bases not matched to a gene: 2. CDR1 and CDR2 (germline): SGHNT, YYREEE (reference sequence). The CDR3 runs 12 residues. Written as DNA, the CDR3 is TGTGCCAGCACGGGGACAGGCTACGAGCAGTACTTC. Translated, it gives CASTGTGYEQYF.

This chain uses TRBV9 with TRBJ1-3; D may be TRBD1 (6 bases). CDR1 and CDR2 (germline): SGDLS, YYNGEE. V lost 4 bases and J 3 bases, leaving 17 bases between the germline ends. This CDR3 is 16 amino acids long. CDR3 amino acids: CASSPEDRALGNTIYF. Here the CDR3 DNA reads TGTGCCAGCAGCCCAGAGGACAGAGCCCTTGGAAACACCATATATTTT.

This chain links TRBV9 with TRBJ2-3; possible D gene TRBD1, 5 bases. With 5 bases removed from V and 1 base from J, the gap between germline ends came to 17 bases. Germline V gene sequence: CDR1 SGDLS, CDR2 YYNGEE. There are 16 residues in the CDR3. DNA of the CDR3: TGTGCCAGCAGACCCCCAGCAGGGCTGGGCACAGATACGCAGTATTTT. Amino acids: CASRPPAGLGTDTQYF.

The rearrangement links TRBV6-5 to TRBJ1-1, with D unclear. Deletions cut 0 bases from V and 1 base from J, with 9 bases between. The CDR3 totals 15 residues. Per the germline V gene, CDR1 is MNHEY and CDR2 is SVGAGI. The CDR3 loop reads CASSYSLRGNTEAFF. The CDR3 DNA reads TGTGCCAGCAGTTACTCTCTGCGAGGGAACACTGAAGCTTTCTTT.

The sample holds a few counts of this clone. The V gene is TRBV7-2, the J gene TRBJ2-2; possibly TRBD2 for D (6 bases). The ends were cut back, 5 bases at V and 4 bases at J, with 17 bases in the middle. Germline assignment: CDR1 SGHTA and CDR2 FQGNSA. The CDR3 consists of 16 residues. CDR3 nucleotides: TGTGCCAGCAGCGATCGGCGGGGCTCGGGCACCGGGGAGCTGTTTTTT. Translating gives CASSDRRGSGTGELFF.

The chain joins TRBV4-2 to TRBJ2-1; 10 positions agree with TRBD2. CDR1 is LGHNA, CDR2 YNFKEQ, per germline. V dropped 0 bases and J dropped 0; count of bases not matched to a gene: 20. The CDR3 runs to 23 residues. This CDR3 reads CASSQDLRGGTSGVLSSYNEQFF. The CDR3 DNA follows: TGTGCCAGCAGCCAAGATCTTCGGGGCGGAACTAGCGGGGTCCTTAGCTCCTACAATGAGCAGTTCTTC.

This clone was detected many times. This CDR3 is also generated by other DNA sequences in the sample. The chain uses TRBV2 and TRBJ1-6; D gene unclear. CDR3 length: 14 amino acids. Per germline, CDR1 SNHLY and CDR2 FYNNEI. Trimming removed 1 base at V and 5 bases at J, with 6 bases between. The CDR3: CASSEGRNNSPLHF. Written as DNA, the CDR3 is TGTGCCAGCAGTGAAGGGCGGAATAATTCACCCCTCCACTTT.

The gene calls are TRBV5-6 and TRBJ2-3; the match to TRBD2 covers 8 bases. Unmatched junction bases numbered 8, after V lost 2 bases and J lost 0 bases. The CDR3 length is 17 residues. In germline, CDR1 is SGHDT, CDR2 YYEEEE. As DNA, the CDR3 is TGTGCCAGCAGCTTATTTGTGGGGACTAGAAGCACAGATACGCAGTATTTT. Translation: CASSLFVGTRSTDTQYF. The entire variable domain, with the rest obtained from reference TRBV5-6 and TRBJ2-3, is as follows: DAGVTQSPTHLIKTRGQQVTLRCSPKSGHDTVSWYQQALGQGPQFIFQYYEEEERQRGNFPDRFSGHQFPNYSSELNVNALLLGDSALYLCASSLFVGTRSTDTQYFGPGTRLTVL.

The V and J genes are TRBV10-3 and TRBJ2-6; the D gene is possibly TRBD2 (5 bases). The CDR3 runs to 15 residues. V lost 8 bases to trimming and J lost 0 bases, with 11 bases between them. The germline CDR1 and CDR2 sequences are ENHRY and SYGVKD. The CDR3 sequence: CAIARGASGANVLTF. The CDR3 DNA is TGTGCCATCGCCCGGGGAGCCTCTGGGGCCAACGTCCTGACTTTC.

This clone was observed a handful of times. The genes are TRBV30 and TRBJ1-5; D perhaps matches TRBD1 (5 bases). This CDR3 has 17 residues. The V gene lost 2 bases and the J gene lost 1 base, with 18 bases spanning the gap. Germline values: CDR1 GTSNPN, CDR2 SVGIG (reference sequence). The CDR3 region is CAWSTTWGAGSNQPQHF. CDR3 bases: TGTGCCTGGAGTACTACTTGGGGCGCGGGGAGCAATCAGCCCCAGCATTTT. The variable domain in full, completed from reference TRBV30 and TRBJ1-5, reads SQTIHQWPATLVQPVGSPLSLECTVEGTSNPNLYWYRQAAGRGLQLLFYSVGIGQISSEVPQNLSASRPQDRQFILSSKKLLLSDSGFYLCAWSTTWGAGSNQPQHFGDGTRLSIL.

This rearrangement joins TRBV5-1 to TRBJ2-3, with 9 bases lining up with TRBD1. The CDR3 length is 15 residues. Looked up from germline, CDR1 is SGHRS and CDR2 is YFSETQ. With V trimmed by 0 bases and J by 5 bases, 4 bases remained unmatched. CDR3 region: CASSLDTGGLDTQYF. CDR3 DNA: TGCGCCAGCAGCTTGGATACAGGGGGCCTAGATACGCAGTATTTT.

V usage is TRBV5-5 and J usage is TRBJ1-6; 8 positions match TRBD1. The ends lost 6 bases at V and 9 bases at J; junction bases unmatched: 17. This CDR3 is 17 amino acids long. Germline V gene data show CDR1 as SGHKS and CDR2 as YYEKEE (reference sequence). DNA of the CDR3: TGTGCCAGCACAAGGACCCATGGACAGGGCTTAGGTTCACCCCTCCACTTT. It codes for CASTRTHGQGLGSPLHF.